The 3 T cell receptor beta chains given below trace back to one sample, sequenced in a study of long-term antiretroviral therapy in people with HIV. The assay used was immunoSEQ (version v3.0), run at survey level. The data were produced by immunoSEQ multiplex PCR, yet TCRdb's version contains in-frame clones alone and is incomplete. The sample lists over 15,000 clones, around four fifths seen once, with 8.5% to 9.5% in the top ten. The specimen comprised unsorted PBMCs, sampled 0.3 years after starting antiretroviral therapy. The receptors originated from a man younger than 35 with HIV.

The V and J genes are TRBV28 and TRBJ2-5; no clear D gene. Trimming took off 5 bases at V and 2 bases at J, with 9 bases between the two ends. CDR3 length: 13 amino acids. CDR1 and CDR2 from the germline V gene are MDHEN and SYDVKM. CDR3 protein: CASSPPGQETQYF. For the CDR3, the DNA is TGTGCCAGCAGTCCCCCAGGACAAGAGACCCAGTACTTC.

This clone was seen only a few times. V gene TRBV5-4 combines with J gene TRBJ2-1; the match to TRBD2 covers 9 bases. Germline V lookup: CDR1 SGHNT, CDR2 YYREEE (reference sequence). The CDR3 totals 15 residues. The V segment lost 0 bases and the J segment 5 bases; nucleotides outside the gene matches: 3. The CDR3 loop reads CASSLAAGGHNEQFF. In DNA, the CDR3 is TGTGCCAGCAGCTTGGCGGCGGGGGGGCACAATGAGCAGTTCTTC.

J is TRBJ1-2 and V is TRBV5-1; D not certain. Trimming stripped 0 bases from V and 3 bases from J, with 9 bases between. CDR1 SGHRS and CDR2 YFSETQ come from the germline V gene. The CDR3 loop spans 14 amino acids. As DNA, the CDR3 is TGCGCCAGCAGCTTGGGTCCTACCGACTATGGCTACACCTTC. Translating gives CASSLGPTDYGYTF.